The present TCR beta chain was sequenced within a study of shared clonotypes between healthy human individuals. Study-wide background: Each donor's CD8 memory used one plate, CD8 naive two, each CD4 subset three. Overall study results and limits: Clonotype sharing among donors likely depends on sequencing depth.

In the source study's methods: ImmunoSEQ output lacked quality scores and full-length reads, limiting matched filtering. Libraries were prepared by immunoSEQ multiplex PCR; TCRdb keeps only in-frame clonotypes and omits some of them. D and trimming were read from the DNA, whereas the V and J calls and clone size are those reported in that table. The data contain approximately 2,300,000 clones, 85% to 95% of them seen just once; the ten biggest clones take up about 0.41%. Of note for this clone: The antigen is not known.

CDR1 and CDR2 (germline): MDHEN, SYDVKM. CDR3 length equals 14 residues. Trimming took off 7 bases at V and 5 bases at J, with 17 bases between the two ends. What was sequenced was naive CD4+ T cells from PBMCs. The subset was: CD45RA+ positively selected. The V and J genes are TRBV28 and TRBJ2-5; D not resolved. This receptor was obtained from a man aged 18 to 30 in good health. Some clones in this sample may be carry-over from other donors' samples. The CDR3 loop is CASTISNRAETQYF. The CDR3 bases are TGTGCCAGCACTATTAGCAACCGGGCGGAGACCCAGTACTTC.